This T cell receptor beta chain was identified in a study of blood T cell repertoires in COVID-19. Study in general: The United States, Italy and Spain were the sources of the acute and convalescent COVID-19 samples. PBMCs, B-cell-depleted T cells, or T cells were the source of the cDNA or gDNA that made up the material.

The V gene's germline CDR1 is MNHEY and CDR2 SVGAGI. The CDR3 contains 16 residues. The V gene end was trimmed by 2 bases and the J gene end by 7 bases; junction bases not matched to a gene: 9. As processed by the authors: Using reference gene primer amplification, nucleated cell counts were estimated. Only in-frame clones appear in the TCRdb table, and some are missing; sequencing was by immunoSEQ multiplex PCR. D and trimming were read from the DNA, whereas the V and J calls and clone size are those reported in that table. The sample holds 380,000 or so clones, about 90% seen once. The chain is built from TRBV6-5 and TRBJ2-1; 9 bases are shared with TRBD2. This TCR was recovered from a man between 40 and 49 years old with acute or convalescent COVID-19. Sample: peripheral blood. The chain's CDR3 is CASSYGAGGLRNEQFF. The CDR3 region has the DNA TGTGCCAGCAGTTACGGGGCGGGAGGGCTGCGTAATGAGCAGTTCTTC.